Given below is one T cell receptor (beta chain) in context. Relapse after autologous stem cell transplantation occurred in every patient, and brentuximab vedotin exposure varied. Investigators isolated CD4+ T cells from thawed PBMCs through magnetic negative selection. This record belongs to a study of PD-1 blockade in classical Hodgkin lymphoma. Data came from immunoSEQ multiplex PCR; TCRdb stores just in-frame clones and leaves some out. The table lists around 31,000 clones, roughly 87% of them singletons, with around 2.4% in the top ten. The CDR3 contains 23 residues. This clonotype was obtained from a human donor with classical Hodgkin lymphoma. The rearrangement uses TRBV1 and TRBJ2-2; the table's TRBD2 call for D was not verified on the DNA. TRBV1 has pseudogene status. This sample comprised CD4+ T cells from blood, obtained at baseline. The CDR3 sequence is CTSSQGVTRTGLQGPSGTGELFF. The CDR3 DNA follows: TGCACCAGCAGCCAAGGAGTCACACGAACGGGACTCCAAGGGCCAAGTGGCACCGGGGAGCTGTTTTTT.